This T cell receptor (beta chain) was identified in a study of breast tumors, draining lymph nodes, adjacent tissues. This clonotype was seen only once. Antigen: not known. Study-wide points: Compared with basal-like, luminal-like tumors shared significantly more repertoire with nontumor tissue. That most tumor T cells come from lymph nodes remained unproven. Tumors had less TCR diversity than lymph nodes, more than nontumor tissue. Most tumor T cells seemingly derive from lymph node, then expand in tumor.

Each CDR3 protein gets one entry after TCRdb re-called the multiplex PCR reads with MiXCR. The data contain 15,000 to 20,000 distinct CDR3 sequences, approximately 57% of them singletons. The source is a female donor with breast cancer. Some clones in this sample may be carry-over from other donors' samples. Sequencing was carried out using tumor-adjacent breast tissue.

The DNA of the CDR3 is TGTGCCAGTAAAAGGGCAGAGAACACCGGGGAGCTGTTTTTT. Translation gives CASKRAENTGELFF. The chain is built from TRBV19 and TRBJ2-2, with D hard to call. The germline CDR1 and CDR2 sequences are LNHDA and SQIVND (reference sequence). The CDR3 loop spans 14 amino acids. The V end was cut by 7 bases, the J end by 1 base, with 10 bases between.